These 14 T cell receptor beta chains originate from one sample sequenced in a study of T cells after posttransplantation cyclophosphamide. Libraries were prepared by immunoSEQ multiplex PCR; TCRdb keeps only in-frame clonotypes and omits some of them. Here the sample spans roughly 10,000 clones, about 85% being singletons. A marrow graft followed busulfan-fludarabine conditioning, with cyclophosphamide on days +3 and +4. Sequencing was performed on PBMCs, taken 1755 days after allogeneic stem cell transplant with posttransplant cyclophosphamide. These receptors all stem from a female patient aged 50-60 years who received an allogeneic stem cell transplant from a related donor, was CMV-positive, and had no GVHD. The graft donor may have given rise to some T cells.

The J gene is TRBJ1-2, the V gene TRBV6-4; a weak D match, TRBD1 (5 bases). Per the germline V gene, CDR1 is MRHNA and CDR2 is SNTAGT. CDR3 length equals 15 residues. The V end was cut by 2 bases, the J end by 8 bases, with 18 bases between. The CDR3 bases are TGTGCCAGCAGTGACACGGCCCAGGGCTTATGGGGCTACACCTTC. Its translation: CASSDTAQGLWGYTF.

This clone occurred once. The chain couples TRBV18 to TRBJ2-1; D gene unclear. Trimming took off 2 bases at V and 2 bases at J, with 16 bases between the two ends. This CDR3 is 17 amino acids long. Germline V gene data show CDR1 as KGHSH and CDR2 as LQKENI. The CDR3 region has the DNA TGTGCCAGCTCACCAACCCTGACGAGACAAGCCTACAATGAGCAGTTCTTC. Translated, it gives CASSPTLTRQAYNEQFF. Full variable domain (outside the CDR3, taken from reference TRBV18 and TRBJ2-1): NAGVMQNPRHLVRRRGQEARLRCSPMKGHSHVYWYRQLPEEGLKFMVYLQKENIIDESGMPKERFSAEFPKEGPSILRIQQVVRGDSAAYFCASSPTLTRQAYNEQFFGPGTRLTVL.

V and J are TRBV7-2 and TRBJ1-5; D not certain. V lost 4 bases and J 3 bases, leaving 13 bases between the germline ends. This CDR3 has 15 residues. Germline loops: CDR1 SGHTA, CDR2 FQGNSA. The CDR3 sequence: CASSSGSTLNQPQHF. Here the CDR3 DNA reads TGTGCCAGCAGCTCCGGATCGACTCTCAATCAGCCCCAGCATTTT.

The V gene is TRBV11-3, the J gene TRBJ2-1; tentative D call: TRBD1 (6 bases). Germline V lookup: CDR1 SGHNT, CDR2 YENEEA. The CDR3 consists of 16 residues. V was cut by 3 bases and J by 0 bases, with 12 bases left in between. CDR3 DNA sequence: TGTGCCAGCAGCTTTCCTCAGGGGAGCTCCTACAATGAGCAGTTCTTC. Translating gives CASSFPQGSSYNEQFF.

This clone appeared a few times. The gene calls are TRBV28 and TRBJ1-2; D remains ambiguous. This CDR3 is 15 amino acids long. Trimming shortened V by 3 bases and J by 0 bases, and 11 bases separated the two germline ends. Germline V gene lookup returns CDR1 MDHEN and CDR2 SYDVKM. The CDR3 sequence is CASSFTKAANYGYTF. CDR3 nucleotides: TGTGCCAGCAGTTTCACTAAGGCGGCTAACTATGGCTACACCTTC.

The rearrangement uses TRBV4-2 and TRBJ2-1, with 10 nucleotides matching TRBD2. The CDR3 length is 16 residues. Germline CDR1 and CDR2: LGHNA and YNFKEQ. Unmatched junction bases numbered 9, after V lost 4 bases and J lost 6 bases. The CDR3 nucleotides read TGTGCCAGCAGCCCCCTGAGCGGGAGGGAAGTCAATGAGCAGTTCTTC. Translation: CASSPLSGREVNEQFF.

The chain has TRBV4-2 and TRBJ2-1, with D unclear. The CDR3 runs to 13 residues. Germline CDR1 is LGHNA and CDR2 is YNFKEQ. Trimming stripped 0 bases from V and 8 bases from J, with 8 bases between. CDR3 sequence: CASSQEGYDEQFF. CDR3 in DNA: TGTGCCAGCAGCCAAGAGGGCTATGATGAGCAGTTCTTC.

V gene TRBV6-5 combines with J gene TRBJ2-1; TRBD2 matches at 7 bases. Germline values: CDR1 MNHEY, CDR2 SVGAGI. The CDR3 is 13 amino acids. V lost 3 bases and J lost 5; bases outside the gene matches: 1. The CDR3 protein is CASSYAGDNEQFF. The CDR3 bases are TGTGCCAGCAGTTATGCGGGGGACAATGAGCAGTTCTTC.

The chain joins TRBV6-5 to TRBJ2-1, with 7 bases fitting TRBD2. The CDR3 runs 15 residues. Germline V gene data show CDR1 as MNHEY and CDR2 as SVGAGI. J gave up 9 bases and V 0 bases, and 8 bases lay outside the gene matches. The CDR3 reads CASSYSGGRGSEQFF. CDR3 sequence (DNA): TGTGCCAGCAGTTACTCGGGCGGGAGAGGGAGTGAGCAGTTCTTC.

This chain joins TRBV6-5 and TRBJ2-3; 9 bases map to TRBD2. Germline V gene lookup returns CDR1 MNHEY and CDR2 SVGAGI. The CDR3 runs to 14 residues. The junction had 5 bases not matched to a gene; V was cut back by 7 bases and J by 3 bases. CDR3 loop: CASTMREGTDTQYF. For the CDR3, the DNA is TGTGCCAGCACCATGCGGGAGGGGACAGATACGCAGTATTTT.

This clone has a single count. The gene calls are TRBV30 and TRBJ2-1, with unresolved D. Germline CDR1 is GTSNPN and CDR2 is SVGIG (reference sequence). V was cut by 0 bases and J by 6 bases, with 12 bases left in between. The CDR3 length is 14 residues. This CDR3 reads CAWSVYSNPNEQFF. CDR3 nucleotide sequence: TGTGCCTGGAGTGTCTACTCGAACCCCAATGAGCAGTTCTTC.

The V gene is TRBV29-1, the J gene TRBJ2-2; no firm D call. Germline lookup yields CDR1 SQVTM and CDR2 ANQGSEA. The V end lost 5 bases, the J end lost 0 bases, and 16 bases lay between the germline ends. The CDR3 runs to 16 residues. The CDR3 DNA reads TGCAGCGTTCGTTTTTGGCCCGAAACGAACACCGGGGAGCTGTTTTTT. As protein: CSVRFWPETNTGELFF.

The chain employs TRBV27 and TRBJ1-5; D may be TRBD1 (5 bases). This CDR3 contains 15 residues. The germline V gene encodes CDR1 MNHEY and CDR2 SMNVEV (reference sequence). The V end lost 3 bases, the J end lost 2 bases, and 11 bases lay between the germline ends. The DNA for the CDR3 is TGTGCCAGCAGTTTGAACCCCAGGGGCAATCAGCCCCAGCATTTT. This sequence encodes CASSLNPRGNQPQHF.

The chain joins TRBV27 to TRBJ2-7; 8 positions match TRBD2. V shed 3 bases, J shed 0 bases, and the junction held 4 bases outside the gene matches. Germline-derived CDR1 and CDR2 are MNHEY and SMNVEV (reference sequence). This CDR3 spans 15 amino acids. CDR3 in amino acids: CASSLSGGYSYEQYF. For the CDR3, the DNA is TGTGCCAGCAGTTTGTCGGGAGGGTACTCCTACGAGCAGTACTTC.